The present entry profiles one TCR beta chain with its context. The V and J ends lost 2 bases and 8 bases, in that order; junction bases with no gene match: 8. The V gene's germline CDR1 is MNHEY and CDR2 SVGAGI. The CDR3 extends over 14 amino acids. The table came from immunoSEQ multiplex PCR; TCRdb's copy has only in-frame clones and leaves some out. The sample carries under 100,000 clones, more than 90% recorded once. This sample was included in a study of T cell responses to AZD1222 COVID-19 vaccine. The receptor was isolated from an adult in good health. This sample comprised peripheral blood, obtained on day 0 of AZD1222 vaccination. The genes are TRBV6-5 and TRBJ1-2, with 7 nucleotides matching TRBD1. The CDR3 loop reads CASSYDRTGVGYTF. As DNA, the CDR3 is TGTGCCAGCAGTTACGATCGCACAGGGGTGGGCTACACCTTC.